One and the same sample provided the 2 T cell receptor beta chains below, sequenced in a study of CD8 T cells in ankylosing spondylitis (dated by TCRdb to about 2017). The library was made by 5' RACE. Sequencing was carried out with an Illumina HiSeq 2500. Using fastp trimming at Q25 and MiXCR clonotype assembly, TCRdb reanalyzed the public sequencing data and kept in-frame beta chains. One record per CDR3 amino acid sequence lists the most common genes and DNA. Present in this sample are fewer than 180,000 distinct CDR3 sequences, under 45% of which were seen just once. 13% to 15% of the sample goes to the ten largest clones. Sequencing was performed on synovial fluid, either unsorted or a sorted T cell fraction (not recorded which). Source of these receptors: a male donor with ankylosing spondylitis.

This chain joins TRBV10-3 and TRBJ2-3; 11 nucleotides match TRBD2. This CDR3 region has 15 residues. The germline V gene has CDR1 ENHRY and CDR2 SYGVKD. The ends lost 5 bases at V and 0 bases at J; junction bases unmatched: 1. In nucleotides, the CDR3 is TGTGCCATCAGTTGGACTAGCGGGAGCACAGATACGCAGTATTTT. Translation: CAISWTSGSTDTQYF.

V and J are TRBV12-3 or TRBV12-4 and TRBJ1-2; unclear D gene. The ends were cut back, 5 bases at V and 8 bases at J, with 12 bases in the middle. This CDR3 contains 12 residues. The CDR3 here is CASSPLGYGYTF. The CDR3 nucleotides are TGTGCCAGCAGTCCTTTAGGCTACGGCTACACCTTC.